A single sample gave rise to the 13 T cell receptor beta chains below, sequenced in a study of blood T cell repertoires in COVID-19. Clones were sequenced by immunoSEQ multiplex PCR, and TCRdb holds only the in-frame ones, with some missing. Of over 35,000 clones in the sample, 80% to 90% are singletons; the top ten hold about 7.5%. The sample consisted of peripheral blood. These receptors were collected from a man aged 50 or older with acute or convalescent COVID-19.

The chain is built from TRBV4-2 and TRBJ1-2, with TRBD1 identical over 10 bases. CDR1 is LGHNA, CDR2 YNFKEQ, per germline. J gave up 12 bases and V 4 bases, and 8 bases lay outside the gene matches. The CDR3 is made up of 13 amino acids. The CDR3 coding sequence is TGTGCCAGCAGCCGGGGACAGGGGCTTAACCACACCTTC. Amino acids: CASSRGQGLNHTF.

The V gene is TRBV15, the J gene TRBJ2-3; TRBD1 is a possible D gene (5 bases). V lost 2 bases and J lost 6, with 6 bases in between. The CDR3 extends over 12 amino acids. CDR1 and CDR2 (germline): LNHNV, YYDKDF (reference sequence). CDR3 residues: CATSRNRDTQYF. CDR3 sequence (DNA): TGTGCCACCAGCAGAAACAGGGATACGCAGTATTTT.

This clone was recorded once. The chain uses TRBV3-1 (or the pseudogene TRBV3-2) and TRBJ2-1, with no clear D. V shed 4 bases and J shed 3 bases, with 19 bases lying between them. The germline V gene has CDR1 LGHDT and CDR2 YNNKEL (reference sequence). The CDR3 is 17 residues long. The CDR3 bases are TGTGCCAGCAGCCCCAAGACGAAGGAGCAACACTACAATGAGCAGTTCTTC. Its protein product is CASSPKTKEQHYNEQFF.

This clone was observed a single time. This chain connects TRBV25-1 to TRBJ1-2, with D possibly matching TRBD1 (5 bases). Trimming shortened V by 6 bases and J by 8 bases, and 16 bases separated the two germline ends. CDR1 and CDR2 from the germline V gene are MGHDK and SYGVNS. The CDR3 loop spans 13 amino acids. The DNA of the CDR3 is TGTGCCAGCAGGGGGGGGGAGGGTGAAGGCTACACCTTC. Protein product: CASRGGEGEGYTF.

The CDR3 loop is CASSLDRSGDSGTQYF. CDR3 nucleotides: TGTGCCAGCAGCTTAGATAGGTCGGGGGATTCGGGGACCCAGTACTTC. The gene calls are TRBV11-3 and TRBJ2-5, with D possibly being TRBD2 (6 bases). The V end was cut by 0 bases, the J end by 7 bases, with 18 bases between. From germline, CDR1 is SGHNT and CDR2 YENEEA. There are 16 residues in the CDR3.

The CDR3 DNA follows: TGCGCCAGCAGCTTGGAACCGGGGGTAAGCTACGAGCAGTACTTC. Residues: CASSLEPGVSYEQYF. V gene TRBV5-1 combines with J gene TRBJ2-7; maybe TRBD2 (6 bases). Trimming left V 0 bases short and J 3 bases short, with 13 bases between. This CDR3 region has 15 residues. CDR1 and CDR2 (germline): SGHRS, YFSETQ.

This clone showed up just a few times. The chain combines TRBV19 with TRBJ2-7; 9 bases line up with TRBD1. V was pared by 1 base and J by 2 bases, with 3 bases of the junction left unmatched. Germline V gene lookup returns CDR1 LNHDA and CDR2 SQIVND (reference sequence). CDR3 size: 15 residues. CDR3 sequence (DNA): TGTGCCAGTAGTATAGTCCGACAGGGGGCCTACGAGCAGTACTTC. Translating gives CASSIVRQGAYEQYF.

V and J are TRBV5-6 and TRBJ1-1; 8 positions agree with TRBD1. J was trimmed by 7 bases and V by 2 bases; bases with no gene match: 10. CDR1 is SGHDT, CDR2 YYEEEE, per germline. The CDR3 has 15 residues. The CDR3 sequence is CASSFLSRGQGEAFF. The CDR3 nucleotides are TGTGCCAGCAGCTTCCTATCCAGGGGGCAAGGTGAAGCTTTCTTT. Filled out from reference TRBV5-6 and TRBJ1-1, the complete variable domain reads DAGVTQSPTHLIKTRGQQVTLRCSPKSGHDTVSWYQQALGQGPQFIFQYYEEEERQRGNFPDRFSGHQFPNYSSELNVNALLLGDSALYLCASSFLSRGQGEAFFGQGTRLTVV.

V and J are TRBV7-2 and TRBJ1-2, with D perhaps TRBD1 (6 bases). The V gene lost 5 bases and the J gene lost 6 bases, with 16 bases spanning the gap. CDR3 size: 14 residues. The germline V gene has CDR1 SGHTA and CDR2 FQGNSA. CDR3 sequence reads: CASSTQQGFHGYTF. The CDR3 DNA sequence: TGTGCCAGCAGCACGCAACAGGGCTTCCATGGCTACACCTTC.

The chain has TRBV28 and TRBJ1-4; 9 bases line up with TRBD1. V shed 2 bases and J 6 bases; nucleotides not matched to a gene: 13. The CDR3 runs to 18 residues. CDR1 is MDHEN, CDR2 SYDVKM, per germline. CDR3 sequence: CASSLSSPAGQGYEKLFF. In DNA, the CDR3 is TGTGCCAGCAGTTTAAGTTCCCCCGCCGGACAGGGGTATGAAAAACTGTTTTTT.

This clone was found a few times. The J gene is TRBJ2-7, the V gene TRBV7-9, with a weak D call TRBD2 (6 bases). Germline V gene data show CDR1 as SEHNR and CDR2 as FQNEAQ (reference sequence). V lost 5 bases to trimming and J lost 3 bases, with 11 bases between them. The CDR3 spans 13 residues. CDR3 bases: TGTGCCAGCAGCCTGCGGGACGGCTACGAGCAGTACTTC. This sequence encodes CASSLRDGYEQYF.

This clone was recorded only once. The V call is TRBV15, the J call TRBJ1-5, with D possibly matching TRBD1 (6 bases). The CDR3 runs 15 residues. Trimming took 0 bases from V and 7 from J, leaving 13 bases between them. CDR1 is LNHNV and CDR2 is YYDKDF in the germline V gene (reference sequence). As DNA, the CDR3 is TGTGCCACCAGCAGAGACAGAACAGGGTCCCAGCCCCAGCATTTT. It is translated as CATSRDRTGSQPQHF.

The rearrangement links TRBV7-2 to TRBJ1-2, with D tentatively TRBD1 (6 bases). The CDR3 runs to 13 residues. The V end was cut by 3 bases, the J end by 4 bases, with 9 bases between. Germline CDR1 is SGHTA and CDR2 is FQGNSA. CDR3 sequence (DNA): TGTGCCAGCAGCTTCCAACAGGGCTATGGCTACACCTTC. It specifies CASSFQQGYGYTF.